This T cell receptor beta chain was sequenced during a study of blood T cell repertoires in COVID-19. In the study overall: The cDNA or gDNA used as material had been derived from T cells, B-cell-depleted T cells, or PBMCs.

Original handling: How many nucleated cells were present was estimated from reference gene primer amplification. TCRdb's copy holds only in-frame clones and misses some; the assay was immunoSEQ multiplex PCR. V, J and clone size were drawn from that table, and D and trimming were deduced from the DNA. The sample records 350,000 to 450,000 clones, roughly 88% being singletons. V was shortened by 0 bases and J by 4 bases, with 7 bases between the two germline ends. The CDR3 sequence is 14 residues long. The germline V gene encodes CDR1 SGHVS and CDR2 FNYEAQ. The study recruited exposed participants who had met a COVID-19 case within 2 weeks before entry.

The TCR originated in a woman aged 18-30 years who had been exposed to COVID-19. Sequences were obtained from PBMCs or T cells enriched from blood (not recorded which). This rearrangement joins TRBV7-6 to TRBJ2-1, with D perhaps TRBD1 (5 bases). The CDR3 sequence: CASSLAGPYNEQFF. The CDR3 nucleotides read TGTGCCAGCAGCTTAGCGGGGCCTTACAATGAGCAGTTCTTC.